One and the same sample provided the 5 T cell receptor beta chains below, sequenced in a study of graft-versus-host responses after intestinal transplantation. Their specific antigens are unknown. TCRdb keeps only in-frame clones here, not all; method: immunoSEQ multiplex PCR. The sample holds 80,000 to 100,000 clones, 85% to 90% seen once. The sample here was unstimulated CD4+ T cells sorted from spleen or lymph node cells, taken before intestinal transplant. These receptors all come from a human donor who received an intestinal transplant.

This chain links TRBV2 with TRBJ2-5, with TRBD1 identical over 9 bases. The CDR3 length is 13 residues. Unmatched junction bases numbered 3, after V lost 6 bases and J lost 4 bases. Germline V lookup: CDR1 SNHLY, CDR2 FYNNEI. CDR3 in DNA: TGTGCCAGCAGCGCGGACAGGGGAGAGACCCAGTACTTC. Encoded protein: CASSADRGETQYF.

The CDR3 region has the DNA TGTGCCAGCAGCTTAGGGGGGGACACTGAAGCTTTCTTT. Its protein product is CASSLGGDTEAFF. V is TRBV7-9 and J is TRBJ1-1; tentative D call: TRBD1 (5 bases). The CDR3 extends over 13 amino acids. V lost 1 base, J lost 3 bases, and 6 bases lay in between. Germline V lookup: CDR1 SEHNR, CDR2 FQNEAQ (reference sequence).

The J gene is TRBJ1-1, the V gene TRBV2; weak D call: TRBD1 (5 bases). Deletions cut 6 bases from V and 7 bases from J, with 12 bases between. The CDR3 is made up of 12 amino acids. Germline lookup yields CDR1 SNHLY and CDR2 FYNNEI. CDR3 sequence (DNA): TGTGCCAGCAGGGTTGACAGAAATGAAGCTTTCTTT. It encodes CASRVDRNEAFF.

The chain combines TRBV5-1 with TRBJ1-2, with a tentative D call TRBD1 (5 bases). The CDR3 is 11 residues long. Germline CDR1 and CDR2: SGHRS and YFSETQ. V lost 4 bases, J lost 10 bases, and 11 bases lay in between. Written as DNA, the CDR3 is TGCGCCAGCAGCCCCGGGACTACCTACACCTTC. Amino acids: CASSPGTTYTF.

The chain is built from TRBV5-1 and TRBJ2-7; 7 bases match TRBD2. Trimming cost V 3 bases and J 5 bases; bases outside gene matches: 17. The CDR3 totals 17 residues. Germline-derived CDR1 and CDR2 are SGHRS and YFSETQ. CDR3: CASSSALGGSLPNEQYF. The CDR3 DNA reads TGCGCCAGCAGCTCTGCCCTGGGCGGGAGTCTTCCCAACGAGCAGTACTTC.